These 23 T cell receptor beta chains came from one sample sequenced in a study of T cell responses to AZD1222 COVID-19 vaccine. The assay was immunoSEQ multiplex PCR, and TCRdb's table has in-frame clones only and misses some. This table has 120,000 or so clones, 89% appearing once. Sequenced here: peripheral blood, sampled on day 0 of AZD1222 vaccination. Receptors originate from an adult in good health.

The chain is built from TRBV6-5 and TRBJ2-7; 7 bases agree with TRBD1. The CDR3 spans 14 residues. Germline CDR1 MNHEY, CDR2 SVGAGI. Trimming removed 6 bases from V and 2 bases from J; junction bases left unmatched: 7. This chain's CDR3 is CASRPSGTAYEQYF. The CDR3 DNA sequence: TGTGCCAGCAGACCATCCGGGACAGCCTACGAGCAGTACTTC.

This chain links TRBV11-3 with TRBJ2-3; D uncertain. V was trimmed by 3 bases and J by 0 bases, leaving 10 bases between them. The CDR3 spans 15 residues. Germline CDR1 and CDR2: SGHNT and YENEEA. The DNA of the CDR3 is TGTGCCAGCAGCTTTCGTCGGTCGAGCACAGATACGCAGTATTTT. This codes for CASSFRRSSTDTQYF.

The chain is built from TRBV24-1 and TRBJ2-3; D is unclear. CDR3 length: 16 residues. The V end lost 0 bases, the J end lost 0 bases, and 9 bases lay between the germline ends. In germline, CDR1 is KGHDR, CDR2 SFDVKD. The CDR3 sequence is CATSDLRLGSTDTQYF. The DNA of the CDR3 is TGTGCCACCAGTGATTTGCGGCTCGGAAGCACAGATACGCAGTATTTT.

The gene calls are TRBV5-4 and TRBJ1-5, with D perhaps matching TRBD1 (5 bases). Germline V gives CDR1 SGHNT, CDR2 YYREEE (reference sequence). V shed 3 bases and J shed 4 bases, with 11 bases lying between them. There are 14 residues in the CDR3. The CDR3, as DNA: TGTGCCAGCAGCTGGCCTGGGGGTAATCAGCCCCAGCATTTT. This sequence encodes CASSWPGGNQPQHF.

This clone came up once. The rearrangement links TRBV6-5 to TRBJ1-4; TRBD1 is a possible D gene (6 bases). Germline CDR1 is MNHEY and CDR2 is SVGAGI. This CDR3 spans 12 amino acids. The CDR3 coding sequence is TGTGCAGTAGAGGGGGTTGGTGAAAAACTGTTTTTT. Its protein is CAVEGVGEKLFF.

V usage is TRBV7-9 and J usage is TRBJ1-1; tentative D call: TRBD1 (6 bases). V dropped 4 bases and J dropped 1 base, with 10 bases sitting between them. Germline CDR1 and CDR2: SEHNR and FQNEAQ (reference sequence). This CDR3 region has 14 residues. CDR3 amino acids: CASSSQGGNTEAFF. The CDR3 nucleotides read TGTGCCAGCAGCTCACAGGGTGGGAACACTGAAGCTTTCTTT.

The chain combines TRBV28 with TRBJ2-6; D is unclear. CDR1 and CDR2 (germline): MDHEN, SYDVKM. This CDR3 has 19 amino acids. V was trimmed by 4 bases and J by 0 bases, leaving 19 bases between them. The CDR3 is CASSSPGGSRSSGANVLTF. The CDR3 region has the DNA TGTGCCAGCAGTTCCCCCGGCGGCAGTCGGAGCTCTGGGGCCAACGTCCTGACTTTC.

CDR3 amino acids: CASSFPLTGNQPQHF. The CDR3 nucleotides are TGTGCCAGCAGTTTCCCCTTAACCGGGAATCAGCCCCAGCATTTT. The rearrangement joins TRBV27 to TRBJ1-5; D is undetermined. The germline V gene has CDR1 MNHEY and CDR2 SMNVEV (reference sequence). There are 15 residues in the CDR3. With 3 bases removed from V and 4 bases from J, the gap between germline ends came to 13 bases.

The chain has TRBV6-5 and TRBJ2-7; 8 bases align to TRBD1. The CDR3 covers 13 residues. V dropped 6 bases and J dropped 7; count of bases not matched to a gene: 8. Per the germline V gene, CDR1 is MNHEY and CDR2 is SVGAGI. The CDR3 coding sequence is TGTGCCAGCAGCCACAGGGGGTTGGGGGAGCAGTACTTC. This encodes CASSHRGLGEQYF.

This chain connects TRBV27 to TRBJ1-1, with D perhaps TRBD1 (5 bases). CDR3 length: 12 amino acids. Trimming took off 6 bases at V and 11 bases at J, with 16 bases between the two ends. Germline V lookup: CDR1 MNHEY, CDR2 SMNVEV (reference sequence). The CDR3 DNA follows: TGTGCCAGCAGGGGGATAGGGGAGATGGCTTTCTTT. Amino acid sequence: CASRGIGEMAFF.

V gene TRBV19 combines with J gene TRBJ2-7; TRBD2 agrees at 10 bases. The trim removed 5 bases at V and 1 base at J, leaving 2 bases unmatched. The CDR3 runs 14 residues. In germline, CDR1 is LNHDA, CDR2 SQIVND (reference sequence). The CDR3 loop reads CASSWTSGSYEQYF. The CDR3 DNA reads as TGTGCCAGTAGTTGGACTAGCGGTTCCTACGAGCAGTACTTC.

The V gene is TRBV9, the J gene TRBJ2-7; 10 nucleotides agree with TRBD1. Germline lookup yields CDR1 SGDLS and CDR2 YYNGEE. The CDR3 has 14 amino acids. V lost 3 bases, J lost 5 bases, and 5 bases stayed unmatched. The CDR3 loop is CASSARTGGDEQYF. The CDR3 DNA reads TGTGCCAGCAGCGCTAGGACAGGGGGGGACGAGCAGTACTTC.

The genes are TRBV5-8 and TRBJ2-3; D possibly corresponds to TRBD2 (5 bases). This CDR3 comprises 15 residues. V lost 4 bases and J 4 bases, leaving 16 bases between the germline ends. Germline V CDR1 and CDR2: SGHTS, YDEGEE. This chain's CDR3 is CASSEGRVAPDTQYF. The DNA of the CDR3 is TGTGCCAGCAGCGAGGGCCGCGTAGCCCCAGATACGCAGTATTTT.

The chain employs TRBV7-9 and TRBJ2-7; 8 bases match TRBD1. The CDR3 loop spans 19 amino acids. Germline V gene lookup returns CDR1 SEHNR and CDR2 FQNEAQ (reference sequence). The V segment lost 5 bases and the J segment 1 base; nucleotides outside the gene matches: 19. As DNA, the CDR3 is TGTGCCAGCAGCGGGGGGACAGGTCTGTCAGACCCAACGTCCTACGAGCAGTACTTC. The encoded protein is CASSGGTGLSDPTSYEQYF.

For the CDR3, the DNA is TGTGCCTGGAGTGTAAAGCGGGCGGGAGGGGACCAAGAGACCCAGTACTTC. It is translated as CAWSVKRAGGDQETQYF. The chain carries TRBV30 and TRBJ2-5, with 9 bases lining up with TRBD2. From germline, CDR1 is GTSNPN and CDR2 SVGIG (reference sequence). The V gene end was trimmed by 0 bases and the J gene end by 0 bases; junction bases not matched to a gene: 8. This CDR3 spans 17 amino acids.

The gene calls are TRBV11-2 and TRBJ1-1; maybe TRBD1 (6 bases). CDR1 is SGHAT, CDR2 FQNNGV, per germline. This CDR3 spans 15 amino acids. Trimming shortened V by 2 bases and J by 5 bases, and 15 bases separated the two germline ends. CDR3 sequence (DNA): TGTGCCAGCAGCTTATTCAGGGGCGCAACTACTGAAGCTTTCTTT. Translated, it gives CASSLFRGATTEAFF.

This chain connects TRBV24-1 to TRBJ2-1; 8 bases align to TRBD2. From germline, CDR1 is KGHDR and CDR2 SFDVKD. This CDR3 is 17 amino acids long. The V segment lost 5 bases and the J segment 2 bases; nucleotides outside the gene matches: 10. CDR3 in DNA: TGTGCCACCAGTGGGCTCAGCGGGAGTTCCCCCTACAATGAGCAGTTCTTC. The encoded protein is CATSGLSGSSPYNEQFF.

The V gene is TRBV11-3, the J gene TRBJ2-1; 7 bases are shared with TRBD2. Germline assignment: CDR1 SGHNT and CDR2 YENEEA. V gave up 5 bases and J gave up 1 base; unmatched junction bases: 5. The length of the CDR3 is 15 residues. CDR3: CASSPRGSSYNEQFF. The CDR3 DNA reads TGTGCCAGCAGCCCCCGCGGGAGTTCCTACAATGAGCAGTTCTTC.

V usage is TRBV4-3 and J usage is TRBJ1-2, with no clear D. The CDR3 is 16 amino acids. The ends were cut back, 1 base at V and 5 bases at J, with 17 bases in the middle. CDR1 is LGHNA and CDR2 is YSLEER in the germline V gene. The CDR3 DNA reads TGCGCCAGCAGCCAAGCCGACCAGGAGACGGGGTATGGCTACACCTTC. Translation: CASSQADQETGYGYTF.

The chain carries TRBV7-2 and TRBJ2-2; TRBD2 matches 12 bases. The CDR3 contains 16 residues. V lost 4 bases to trimming and J lost 6 bases; unmatched junction nucleotides: 6. CDR1 is SGHTA and CDR2 is FQGNSA in the germline V gene. As DNA, the CDR3 is TGTGCCAGCAGCTCTGGACTAGCGGGATCTTCCGGGGAGCTGTTTTTT. It yields the protein CASSSGLAGSSGELFF. The whole variable domain, filled in from reference TRBV7-2 and TRBJ2-2, reads GAGVSQSPSNKVTEKGKDVELRCDPISGHTALYWYRQSLGQGLEFLIYFQGNSAPDKSGLPSDRFSAERTGGSVSTLTIQRTQQEDSAVYLCASSSGLAGSSGELFFGEGSRLTVL.

The rearrangement links TRBV20-1 to TRBJ1-1; 7 bases map to TRBD1. With 3 bases clipped from V and 11 bases from J, the junction kept 6 bases outside the gene matches. This CDR3 contains 11 residues. Germline V gives CDR1 DFQATT, CDR2 SNEGSKA (reference sequence). The CDR3: CSASTGAGAFF. The CDR3 coding sequence is TGCAGTGCTAGTACAGGGGCAGGGGCTTTCTTT.

V and J are TRBV7-2 and TRBJ2-7; D gene ambiguous. Germline V lookup: CDR1 SGHTA, CDR2 FQGNSA. The V and J ends lost 1 base and 4 bases respectively, with 23 bases between them. CDR3 length equals 18 residues. CDR3 loop: CASSLDPLLNRVKYEQYF. CDR3 in DNA: TGTGCCAGCAGCTTAGACCCCCTACTCAACCGGGTTAAGTACGAGCAGTACTTC.

The rearrangement joins TRBV6-1 to TRBJ2-7; TRBD2 agrees at 9 bases. The germline CDR1 and CDR2 sequences are MNHNS and SASEGT. The CDR3 is made up of 14 amino acids. The J segment lost 3 bases and the V segment lost 7 bases, leaving 7 bases of the junction unmatched. CDR3 protein: CASTSLAGFYEQYF. The DNA for the CDR3 is TGTGCCAGCACCTCGCTAGCGGGATTCTACGAGCAGTACTTC.